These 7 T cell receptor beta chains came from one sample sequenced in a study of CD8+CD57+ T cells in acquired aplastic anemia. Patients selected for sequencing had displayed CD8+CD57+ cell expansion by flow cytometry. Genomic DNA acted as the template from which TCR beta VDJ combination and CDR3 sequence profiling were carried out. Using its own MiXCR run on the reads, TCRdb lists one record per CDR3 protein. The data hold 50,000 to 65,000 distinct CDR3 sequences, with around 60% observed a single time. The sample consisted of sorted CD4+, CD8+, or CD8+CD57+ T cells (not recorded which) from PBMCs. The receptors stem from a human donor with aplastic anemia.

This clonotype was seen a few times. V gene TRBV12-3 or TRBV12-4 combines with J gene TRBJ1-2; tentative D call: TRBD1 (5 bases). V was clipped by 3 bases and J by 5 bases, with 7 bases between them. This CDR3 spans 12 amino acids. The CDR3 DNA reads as TGTGCCAGCAGTTTGGGGCAGTATGGCTACACCTTC. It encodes CASSLGQYGYTF.

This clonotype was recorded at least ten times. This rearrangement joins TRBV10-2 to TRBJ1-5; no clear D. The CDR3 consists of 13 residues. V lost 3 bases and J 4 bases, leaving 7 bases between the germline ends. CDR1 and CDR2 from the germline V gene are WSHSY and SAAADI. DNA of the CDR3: TGCGCCAGCAGTGAAGGCGGAAATCAGCCCCAGCATTTT. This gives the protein CASSEGGNQPQHF.

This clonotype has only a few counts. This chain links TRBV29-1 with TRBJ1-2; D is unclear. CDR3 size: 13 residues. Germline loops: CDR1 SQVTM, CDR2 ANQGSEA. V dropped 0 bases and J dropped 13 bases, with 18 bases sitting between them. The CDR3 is CSVEENVSPGSTF. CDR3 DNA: TGCAGCGTTGAAGAGAATGTTTCGCCGGGGTCCACCTTC.

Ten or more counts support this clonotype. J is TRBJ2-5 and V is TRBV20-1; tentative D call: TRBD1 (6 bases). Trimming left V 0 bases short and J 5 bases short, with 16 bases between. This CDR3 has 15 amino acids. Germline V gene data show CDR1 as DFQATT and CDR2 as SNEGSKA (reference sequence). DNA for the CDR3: TGCAGTGCTAGAGATCCAGGGGCCACGGGGGAGACCCAGTACTTC. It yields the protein CSARDPGATGETQYF.

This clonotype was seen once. The CDR3 DNA reads TGCGCCAGCAGCGCTTCTGGGGCCAACGTCCTGACTTTC. Protein: CASSASGANVLTF. V and J are TRBV10-1 and TRBJ2-6, with no clear D. The length of the CDR3 is 13 residues. CDR1 is WNHNN and CDR2 is SYGVQD in the germline V gene (reference sequence). V was clipped by 6 bases and J by 1 base, with 4 bases between them.

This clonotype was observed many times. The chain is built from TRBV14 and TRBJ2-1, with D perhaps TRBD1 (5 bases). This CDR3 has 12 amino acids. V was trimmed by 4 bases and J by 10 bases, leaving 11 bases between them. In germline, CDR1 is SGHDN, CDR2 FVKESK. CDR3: CASSPRAEEQFF. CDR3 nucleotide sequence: TGTGCCAGCAGCCCCAGGGCCGAGGAGCAGTTCTTC.

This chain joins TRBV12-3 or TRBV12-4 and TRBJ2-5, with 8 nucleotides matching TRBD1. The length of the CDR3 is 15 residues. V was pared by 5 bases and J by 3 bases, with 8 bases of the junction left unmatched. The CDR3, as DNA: TGTGCCAGCAGTGAACCGGGACAGGCTGAAGAGACCCAGTACTTC. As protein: CASSEPGQAEETQYF.